Listed below are T cell receptor beta chains from one sample, sequenced in a study of blood T cell repertoires in COVID-19. The data were produced by immunoSEQ multiplex PCR, yet TCRdb's version contains in-frame clones alone and is incomplete. Here the sample spans roughly 200,000 clones, around 78% being singletons. Source material: peripheral blood. The receptor set was obtained from a woman of 80 years or more with active or convalescent COVID-19. CDR3s leave out the opening cysteine and the closing phenylalanine or tryptophan. A D gene is named only where the DNA matches it firmly. Clone size is given for some rows only: seen once, a few or many times, or a class if the clone is expanded.

D: TRBD1; size: .; V: TRBV4-1; length: 15; CDR3: ASSQDRQGGSNYGYT
D: .; size: .; V: TRBV30; length: 11; CDR3: AWSQGMNEKLF
D: .; size: .; V: TRBV5-1; length: 12; CDR3: ASSATTSKGTQY
D: .; size: few; V: TRBV30; length: 14; CDR3: AWSVPRGSGGETQY
D: .; size: once; V: TRBV7-9; length: 13; CDR3: ASSLQAPTATEAF
D: TRBD1; size: few; V: TRBV9; length: 13; CDR3: ASSSGTANSYEQY
D: TRBD1; size: .; V: TRBV7-6; length: 13; CDR3: ASSSRQGRPGELF
D: TRBD2; size: .; V: TRBV4-3; length: 14; CDR3: ASSQSRTSGYNEQF
D: .; size: .; V: TRBV29-1; length: 13; CDR3: SVGESAGANQPQH
D: TRBD2; size: .; V: TRBV24-1; length: 14; CDR3: ATSDARDYPLNEQF
D: .; size: .; V: TRBV19; length: 11; CDR3: ASSSIDPGIQY
D: .; size: .; V: TRBV7-2; length: 12; CDR3: ASSPFDGNQPQH
D: .; size: .; V: TRBV5-1; length: 12; CDR3: ASSLAHSKETQY
D: .; size: .; V: TRBV27; length: 13; CDR3: ASSFQGSSYNEQF
D: TRBD2; size: .; V: TRBV7-8; length: 13; CDR3: ASSLLAGGDNEQF
D: .; size: .; V: TRBV29-1; length: 13; CDR3: SVESRSDRNTEAF
D: .; size: few; V: TRBV27; length: 15; CDR3: ASSLSPRGHSGNTIY
D: TRBD1; size: .; V: TRBV28; length: 13; CDR3: ASTSTGTGLYEQY
D: .; size: once; V: TRBV7-9; length: 11; CDR3: ASSNSAQGGYT
D: .; size: .; V: TRBV20-1; length: 9; CDR3: SGRDYGTQY